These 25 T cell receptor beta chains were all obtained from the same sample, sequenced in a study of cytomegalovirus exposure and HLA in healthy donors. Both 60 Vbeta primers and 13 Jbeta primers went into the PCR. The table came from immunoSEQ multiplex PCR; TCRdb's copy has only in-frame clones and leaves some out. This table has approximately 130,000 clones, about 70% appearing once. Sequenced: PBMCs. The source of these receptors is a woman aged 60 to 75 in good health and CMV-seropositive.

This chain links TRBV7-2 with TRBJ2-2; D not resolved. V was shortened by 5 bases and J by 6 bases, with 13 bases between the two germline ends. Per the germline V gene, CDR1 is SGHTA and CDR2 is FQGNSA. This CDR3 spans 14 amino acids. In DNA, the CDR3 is TGTGCCAGCAGCCCTAATATGATCCCCGGGGAGCTGTTTTTT. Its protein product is CASSPNMIPGELFF.

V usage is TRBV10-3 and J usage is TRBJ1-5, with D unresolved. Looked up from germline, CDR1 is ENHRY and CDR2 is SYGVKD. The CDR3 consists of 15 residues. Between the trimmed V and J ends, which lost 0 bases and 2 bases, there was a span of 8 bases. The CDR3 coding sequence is TGTGCCATCAGTGAGTCGAGGGTAGGCAATCAGCCCCAGCATTTT. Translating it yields CAISESRVGNQPQHF.

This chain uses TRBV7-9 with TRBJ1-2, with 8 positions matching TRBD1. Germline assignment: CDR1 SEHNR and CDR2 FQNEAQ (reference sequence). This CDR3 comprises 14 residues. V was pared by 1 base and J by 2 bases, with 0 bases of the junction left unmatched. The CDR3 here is CASSLGDRNYGYTF. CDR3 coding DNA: TGTGCCAGCAGCTTAGGGGACAGGAACTATGGCTACACCTTC. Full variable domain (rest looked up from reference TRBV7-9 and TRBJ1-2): DTGVSQNPRHKITKRGQNVTFRCDPISEHNRLYWYRQTLGQGPEFLTYFQNEAQLEKSRLLSDRFSAERPKGSFSTLEIQRTEQGDSAMYLCASSLGDRNYGYTFGSGTRLTVV.

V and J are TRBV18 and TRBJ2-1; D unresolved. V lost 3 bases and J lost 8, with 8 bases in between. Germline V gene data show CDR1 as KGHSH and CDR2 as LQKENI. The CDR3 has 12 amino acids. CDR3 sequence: CASSPAHDEQFF. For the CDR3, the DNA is TGTGCCAGCTCACCGGCCCACGATGAGCAGTTCTTC. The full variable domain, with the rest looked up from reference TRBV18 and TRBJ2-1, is NAGVMQNPRHLVRRRGQEARLRCSPMKGHSHVYWYRQLPEEGLKFMVYLQKENIIDESGMPKERFSAEFPKEGPSILRIQQVVRGDSAAYFCASSPAHDEQFFGPGTRLTVL.

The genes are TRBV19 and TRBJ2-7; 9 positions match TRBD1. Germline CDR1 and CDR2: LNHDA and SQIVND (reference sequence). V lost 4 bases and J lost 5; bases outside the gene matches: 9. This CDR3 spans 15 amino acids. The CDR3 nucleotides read TGTGCCAGTAGTAGAACCGGGGACAGGGCAAACGAGCAGTACTTC. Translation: CASSRTGDRANEQYF.

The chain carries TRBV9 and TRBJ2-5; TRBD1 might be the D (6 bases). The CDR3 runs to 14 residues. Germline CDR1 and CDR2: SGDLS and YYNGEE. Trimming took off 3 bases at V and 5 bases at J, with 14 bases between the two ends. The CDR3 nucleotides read TGTGCCAGCAGCGCTGGGCAGGGGTGGGAGACCCAGTACTTC. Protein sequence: CASSAGQGWETQYF.

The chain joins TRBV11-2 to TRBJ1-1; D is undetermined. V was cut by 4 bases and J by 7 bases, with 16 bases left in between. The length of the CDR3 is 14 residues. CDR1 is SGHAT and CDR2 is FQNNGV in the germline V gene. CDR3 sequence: CASSSPWGAGEAFF. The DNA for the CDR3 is TGTGCCAGCAGCTCCCCCTGGGGAGCGGGTGAAGCTTTCTTT.

The CDR3 DNA follows: TGTGCCAGCAGCGTCGGACAGGGGGTACCCCTCCACTTT. Translation: CASSVGQGVPLHF. The chain has TRBV7-9 and TRBJ1-6; the match to TRBD1 covers 10 bases. V lost 5 bases and J lost 12; bases outside the gene matches: 4. The CDR3 is 13 residues long. Germline assignment: CDR1 SEHNR and CDR2 FQNEAQ (reference sequence).

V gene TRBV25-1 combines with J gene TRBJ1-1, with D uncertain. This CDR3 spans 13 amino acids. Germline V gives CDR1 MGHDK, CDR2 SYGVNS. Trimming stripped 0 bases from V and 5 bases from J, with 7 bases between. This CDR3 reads CASSEYMRTEAFF. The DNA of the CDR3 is TGTGCCAGCAGTGAATATATGAGGACTGAAGCTTTCTTT.

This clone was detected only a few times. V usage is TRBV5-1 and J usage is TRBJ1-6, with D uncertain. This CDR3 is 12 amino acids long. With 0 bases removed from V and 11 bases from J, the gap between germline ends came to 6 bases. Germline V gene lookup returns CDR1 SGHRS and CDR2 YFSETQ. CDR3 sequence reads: CASSLDKPPLHF. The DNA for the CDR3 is TGCGCCAGCAGCTTGGATAAGCCACCCCTCCACTTT.

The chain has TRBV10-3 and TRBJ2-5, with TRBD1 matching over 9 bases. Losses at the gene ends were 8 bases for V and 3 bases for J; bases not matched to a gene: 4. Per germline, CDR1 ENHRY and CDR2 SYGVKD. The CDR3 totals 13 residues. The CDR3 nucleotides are TGTGCCATCCGGGACAGGGTAGAAGAGACCCAGTACTTC. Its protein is CAIRDRVEETQYF.

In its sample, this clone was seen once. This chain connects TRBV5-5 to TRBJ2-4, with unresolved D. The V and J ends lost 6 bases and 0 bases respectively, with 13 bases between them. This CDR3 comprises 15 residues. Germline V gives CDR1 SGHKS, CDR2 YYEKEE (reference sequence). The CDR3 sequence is CASTPGPIAKNIQYF. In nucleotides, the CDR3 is TGTGCCAGCACCCCTGGGCCGATAGCCAAAAACATTCAGTACTTC.

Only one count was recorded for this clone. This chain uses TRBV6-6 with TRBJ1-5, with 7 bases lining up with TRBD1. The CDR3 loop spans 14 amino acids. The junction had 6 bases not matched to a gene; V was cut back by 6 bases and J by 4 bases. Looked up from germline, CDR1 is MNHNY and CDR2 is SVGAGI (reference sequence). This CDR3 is CASSTGVTNQPQHF. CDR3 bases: TGTGCCAGCAGCACAGGGGTGACGAATCAGCCCCAGCATTTT.

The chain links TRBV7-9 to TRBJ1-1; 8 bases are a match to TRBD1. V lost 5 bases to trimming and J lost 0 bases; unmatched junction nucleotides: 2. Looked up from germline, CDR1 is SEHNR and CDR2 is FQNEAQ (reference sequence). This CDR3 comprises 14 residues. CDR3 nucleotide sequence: TGTGCCAGCAGCACGACAGGGGTGAACACTGAAGCTTTCTTT. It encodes CASSTTGVNTEAFF.

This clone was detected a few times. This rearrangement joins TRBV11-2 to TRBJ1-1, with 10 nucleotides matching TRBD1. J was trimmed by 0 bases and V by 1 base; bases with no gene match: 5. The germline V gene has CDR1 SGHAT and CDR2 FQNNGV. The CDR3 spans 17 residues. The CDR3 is CASSLGTGGGMNTEAFF. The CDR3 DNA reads TGTGCCAGCAGCTTAGGGACAGGGGGTGGAATGAACACTGAAGCTTTCTTT.

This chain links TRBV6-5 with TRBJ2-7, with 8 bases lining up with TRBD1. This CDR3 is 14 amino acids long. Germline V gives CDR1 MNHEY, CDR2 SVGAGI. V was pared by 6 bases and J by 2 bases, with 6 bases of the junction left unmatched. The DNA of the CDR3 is TGTGCCAGCAGGGAGCAGGGGGCCCCCTACGAGCAGTACTTC. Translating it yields CASREQGAPYEQYF.

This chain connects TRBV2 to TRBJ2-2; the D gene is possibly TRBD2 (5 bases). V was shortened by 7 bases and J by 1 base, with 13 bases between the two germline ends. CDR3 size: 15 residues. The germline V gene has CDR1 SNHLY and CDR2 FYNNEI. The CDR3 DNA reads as TGTGCCAGCACCCCAACTAGGGAGAACACCGGGGAGCTGTTTTTT. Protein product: CASTPTRENTGELFF.

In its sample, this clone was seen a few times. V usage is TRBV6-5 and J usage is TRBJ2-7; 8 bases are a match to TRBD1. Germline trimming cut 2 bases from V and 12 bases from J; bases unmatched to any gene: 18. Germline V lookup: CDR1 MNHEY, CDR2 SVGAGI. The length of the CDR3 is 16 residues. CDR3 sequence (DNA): TGTGCCAGCAGTTACGGAAACATCCGGGACAGGCCACTAATGTACTTC. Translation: CASSYGNIRDRPLMYF.

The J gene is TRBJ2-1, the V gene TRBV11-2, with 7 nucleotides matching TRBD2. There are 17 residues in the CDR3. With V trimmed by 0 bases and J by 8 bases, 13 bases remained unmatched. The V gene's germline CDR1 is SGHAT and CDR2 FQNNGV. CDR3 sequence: CASSLDRPGLPRDEQFF. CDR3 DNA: TGTGCCAGCAGCTTAGATCGACCGGGACTACCCCGTGATGAGCAGTTCTTC.

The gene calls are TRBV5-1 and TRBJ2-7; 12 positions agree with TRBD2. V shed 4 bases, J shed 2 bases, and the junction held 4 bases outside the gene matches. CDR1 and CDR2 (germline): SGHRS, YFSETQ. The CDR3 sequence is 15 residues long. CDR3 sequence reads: CASSRTSGDPYEQYF. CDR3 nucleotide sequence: TGCGCCAGCAGCCGGACTAGCGGGGACCCCTACGAGCAGTACTTC. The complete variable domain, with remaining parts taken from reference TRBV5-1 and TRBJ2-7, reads KAGVTQTPRYLIKTRGQQVTLSCSPISGHRSVSWYQQTPGQGLQFLFEYFSETQRNKGNFPGRFSGRQFSNSRSEMNVSTLELGDSALYLCASSRTSGDPYEQYFGPGTRLTVT.

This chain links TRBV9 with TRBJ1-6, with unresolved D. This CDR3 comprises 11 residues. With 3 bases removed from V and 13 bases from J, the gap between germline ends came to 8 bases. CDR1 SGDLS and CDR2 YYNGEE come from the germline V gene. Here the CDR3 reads CASSGRGPLHF. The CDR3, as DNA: TGTGCCAGCAGCGGTCGAGGTCCCCTCCACTTT.

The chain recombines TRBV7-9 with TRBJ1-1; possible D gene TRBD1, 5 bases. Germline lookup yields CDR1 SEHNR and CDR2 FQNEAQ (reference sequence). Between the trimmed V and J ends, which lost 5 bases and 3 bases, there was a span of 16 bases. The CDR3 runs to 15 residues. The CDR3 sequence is CASSGEGKADTEAFF. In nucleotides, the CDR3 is TGTGCCAGCAGCGGGGAGGGGAAAGCGGACACTGAAGCTTTCTTT.

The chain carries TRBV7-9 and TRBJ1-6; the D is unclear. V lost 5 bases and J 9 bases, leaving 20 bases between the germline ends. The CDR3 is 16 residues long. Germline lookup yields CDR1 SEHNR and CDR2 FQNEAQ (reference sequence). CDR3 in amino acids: CASSPREPSRGSPLHF. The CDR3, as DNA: TGTGCCAGCAGCCCCAGAGAACCCTCGCGGGGTTCACCCCTCCACTTT.

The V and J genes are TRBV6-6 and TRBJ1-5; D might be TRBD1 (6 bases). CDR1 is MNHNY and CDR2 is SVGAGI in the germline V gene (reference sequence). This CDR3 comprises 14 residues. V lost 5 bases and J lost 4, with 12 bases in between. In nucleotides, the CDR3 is TGTGCCAGCAGTGGCCCGGGACAAAATCAGCCCCAGCATTTT. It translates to CASSGPGQNQPQHF.

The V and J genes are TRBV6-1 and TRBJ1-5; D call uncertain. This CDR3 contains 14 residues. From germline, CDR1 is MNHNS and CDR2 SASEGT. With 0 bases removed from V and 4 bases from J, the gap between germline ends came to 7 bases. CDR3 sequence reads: CASSEAAQNQPQHF. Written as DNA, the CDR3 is TGTGCCAGCAGTGAAGCGGCACAGAATCAGCCCCAGCATTTT.